This T cell receptor beta chain was sequenced during a study of blood T cell repertoires in COVID-19. Background on the study: From the United States, Italy and Spain came samples of acute and convalescent COVID-19. PBMCs, B-cell-depleted T cells, or T cells were the source of the cDNA or gDNA that made up the material.

Germline-derived CDR1 and CDR2 are SGHNT and YENEEA. This CDR3 comprises 16 residues. V dropped 4 bases and J dropped 2; count of bases not matched to a gene: 7. Generated by immunoSEQ multiplex PCR, the TCRdb table keeps only in-frame clones and is missing some. The table includes some 250,000 clones, about 88% detected once. The sequenced sample was peripheral blood. This clonotype was sampled from a woman aged 35 to 49 who had recovered from COVID-19. V usage is TRBV11-3 and J usage is TRBJ2-1; the match to TRBD2 covers 8 bases. The CDR3 loop reads CASSSTSGGPYNEQFF. The CDR3 region has the DNA TGTGCCAGCAGCTCAACTAGCGGAGGGCCCTACAATGAGCAGTTCTTC.